The following is a TCR beta chain sequence with its context. This CDR3 is also generated by other DNA sequences in the sample. The germline gives CDR1 MNHEY, CDR2 SVGAGI. J gave up 2 bases and V 6 bases, and 3 bases lay outside the gene matches. This CDR3 has 13 residues. The data stem from a study of blood T cell repertoires in COVID-19. Turning to the study itself: Specimens from acute and convalescent COVID-19 originated in the United States, Italy and Spain. In each case, the material was cDNA or gDNA derived from T cells, B-cell-depleted T cells, or PBMCs.

The assay was immunoSEQ multiplex PCR, and TCRdb's table has in-frame clones only and misses some. The top ten hold roughly 1.3% of the sample, which has 250,000 to 350,000 clones, approximately 82% seen once. Sequenced: peripheral blood. This receptor was taken from a woman in her forties or fifties with acute or convalescent COVID-19. The chain joins TRBV6-5 to TRBJ1-2; 7 bases agree with TRBD1. CDR3 region: CASRLDRNYGYTF. The CDR3 DNA follows: TGTGCCAGCAGACTGGACAGGAACTATGGCTACACCTTC.